The 31 T cell receptor beta chains given below trace back to one sample, sequenced in a study of T cells in Graves' hyperthyroidism and ophthalmopathy. The investigators amplified TCR beta CDR3 regions from RNA transcripts. The HTBI primer set drove a first-round RT-PCR of the TCR CDR3. TCRdb fed the multiplex PCR reads into MiXCR, producing one record per CDR3 protein. This repertoire shows about 570,000 distinct CDR3 sequences, 46% found once; its top ten account for roughly 20%. The sequenced sample consisted of peripheral blood or thyroid tissue (not recorded which). These receptors were obtained from an adult woman with Graves' disease, either hyperthyroidism or ophthalmopathy (not recorded which).

This clonotype was counted once. This chain connects TRBV29-1 to TRBJ2-7; tentatively, D is TRBD2 (5 bases). V lost 2 bases, J lost 2 bases, and 19 bases lay in between. The CDR3 is made up of 16 amino acids. In germline, CDR1 is SQVTM, CDR2 ANQGSEA. This CDR3 reads CSVESLDGPGTYEQYF. The CDR3 coding sequence is TGCAGCGTTGAATCCCTAGATGGGCCGGGGACCTACGAGCAGTACTTC.

The rearrangement joins TRBV7-2 to TRBJ2-5; 9 positions agree with TRBD2. V shed 1 base and J 5 bases; nucleotides not matched to a gene: 11. The CDR3 covers 17 residues. Germline V gene data show CDR1 as SGHTA and CDR2 as FQGNSA. The CDR3 here is CASSLGSGGGASETQYF. The CDR3 DNA reads TGTGCCAGCAGCTTAGGTTCTGGCGGGGGGGCCTCGGAGACCCAGTACTTC.

CDR3 loop: CATSRDFAGSQPQHF. CDR3 DNA: TGTGCCACCAGCAGAGATTTTGCGGGGAGTCAGCCCCAGCATTTT. The chain carries TRBV15 and TRBJ1-5; the D is unclear. The V gene's germline CDR1 is LNHNV and CDR2 YYDKDF (reference sequence). This CDR3 is 15 amino acids long. Trimming pared 0 bases from V and 6 bases from J, leaving 12 bases between.

The chain couples TRBV6-4 to TRBJ1-5, with no clear D. There are 13 residues in the CDR3. Germline V gives CDR1 MRHNA, CDR2 SNTAGT. V was clipped by 9 bases and J by 4 bases, with 13 bases between them. CDR3 DNA sequence: TGTGCCAGTACCCGGGCACCTAATCAGCCCCAGCATTTT. This encodes CASTRAPNQPQHF.

V gene TRBV10-3 combines with J gene TRBJ1-2, with 8 nucleotides matching TRBD1. The germline CDR1 and CDR2 sequences are ENHRY and SYGVKD. V lost 7 bases, J lost 3 bases, and 13 bases stayed unmatched. The CDR3 runs 16 residues. For the CDR3, the DNA is TGTGCCATCACCGACGACAGGGGCAGAACAGACTATGGCTACACCTTC. This sequence encodes CAITDDRGRTDYGYTF.

This clonotype has just a few counts. The chain couples TRBV7-9 to TRBJ2-5; TRBD2 might be the D (6 bases). CDR1 is SEHNR, CDR2 FQNEAQ, per germline (reference sequence). The CDR3 is 13 residues long. The V gene lost 4 bases and the J gene lost 5 bases, with 11 bases spanning the gap. Here the CDR3 DNA reads TGTGCCAGCAGCTCTGCGGGGACGGAGACCCAGTACTTC. This sequence encodes CASSSAGTETQYF.

Ten or more counts support this clonotype. The rearrangement links TRBV15 to TRBJ1-2, with D perhaps TRBD1 (5 bases). The ends were cut back, 5 bases at V and 2 bases at J, with 9 bases in the middle. Per the germline V gene, CDR1 is LNHNV and CDR2 is YYDKDF (reference sequence). This CDR3 has 13 residues. The CDR3 DNA sequence: TGTGCCACCAGCCCTACAGGAAACTATGGCTACACCTTC. Amino acids: CATSPTGNYGYTF. The full variable domain, completed using reference TRBV15 and TRBJ1-2, is DAMVIQNPRYQVTQFGKPVTLSCSQTLNHNVMYWYQQKSSQAPKLLFHYYDKDFNNEADTPDNFQSRRPNTSFCFLDIRSPGLGDTAMYLCATSPTGNYGYTFGSGTRLTVV.

This chain joins TRBV6-1 and TRBJ2-7; 7 bases match TRBD1. CDR3 length equals 14 residues. The germline V gene encodes CDR1 MNHNS and CDR2 SASEGT. Trimming removed 1 base from V and 4 bases from J; junction bases left unmatched: 4. CDR3 region: CASSEGTGEYEQYF. CDR3 DNA sequence: TGTGCCAGCAGTGAAGGGACAGGAGAGTACGAGCAGTACTTC.

In the case of this clonotype: The junction shows a germline mismatch at one end, possibly a read error. The chain links TRBV25-1 to TRBJ1-2; no firm D call. Looked up from germline, CDR1 is MGHDK and CDR2 is SYGVNS. CDR3 size: 14 residues. CDR3 in DNA: TGTGCCAGCAGTGACTCCATTGCCAGACATGGCTACACCTTT. Residues: CASSDSIARHGYTF.

This clonotype was found a few times. J is TRBJ1-4 and V is TRBV28; D unresolved. The CDR3 is 12 amino acids. CDR1 and CDR2 from the germline V gene are MDHEN and SYDVKM. V gave up 3 bases and J gave up 8 bases, with 7 bases separating them. The CDR3 sequence is CASSLGAEKLFF. As DNA, the CDR3 is TGTGCCAGCAGTTTGGGCGCGGAAAAACTGTTTTTT.

This clonotype was counted many times. This chain joins TRBV29-1 and TRBJ1-4, with TRBD1 as a possible D gene (5 bases). V was pared by 4 bases and J by 3 bases, with 9 bases between. The CDR3 has 13 residues. Germline CDR1 reads SQVTM; CDR2 reads ANQGSEA. The CDR3 nucleotides read TGCAGCGTTGGGAAGGGGCCTAATGAAAAACTGTTTTTT. Translating it yields CSVGKGPNEKLFF.

CDR3 bases: TGTGCCATCAGCGCAGGGAATTCACCCCTCCACTTT. Protein product: CAISAGNSPLHF. The chain recombines TRBV10-3 with TRBJ1-6; tentative D call: TRBD1 (5 bases). V lost 6 bases and J lost 7, with 7 bases in between. The CDR3 totals 12 residues. Germline assignment: CDR1 ENHRY and CDR2 SYGVKD.

This chain uses TRBV10-3 with TRBJ2-5; 10 bases agree with TRBD1. J was trimmed by 5 bases and V by 8 bases; bases with no gene match: 8. The CDR3 sequence is 14 residues long. Germline values: CDR1 ENHRY, CDR2 SYGVKD. CDR3 in amino acids: CAISGTGVRETQYF. The CDR3 DNA reads TGTGCCATCTCCGGGACAGGGGTCCGTGAGACCCAGTACTTC.

This clonotype was observed many times. The J gene is TRBJ1-5, the V gene TRBV12-3 or TRBV12-4, with D hard to call. This CDR3 contains 12 residues. V dropped 3 bases and J dropped 5 bases, with 5 bases sitting between them. CDR3 bases: TGTGCCAGCAGTTTTCCGTATCAGCCCCAGCATTTT. Protein sequence: CASSFPYQPQHF.

This clonotype was counted a few times. The gene calls are TRBV7-6 and TRBJ2-6; D gene uncertain. The length of the CDR3 is 16 residues. Trimming cost V 0 bases and J 2 bases, with 8 bases left between them. Per germline, CDR1 SGHVS and CDR2 FNYEAQ. The CDR3 region has the DNA TGTGCCAGCAGCTTAGCGATCCGGGCTGGGGCCAACGTCCTGACTTTC. Its translation is CASSLAIRAGANVLTF.

This clonotype was seen many times. The chain employs TRBV14 and TRBJ2-5; D not resolved. Per germline, CDR1 SGHDN and CDR2 FVKESK. The CDR3 extends over 15 amino acids. Trimming cost V 1 base and J 5 bases, with 14 bases left between them. The chain's CDR3 is CASSQVIGSRETQYF. The DNA of the CDR3 is TGTGCCAGCAGCCAAGTAATAGGAAGTCGGGAGACCCAGTACTTC.

This rearrangement joins TRBV19 to TRBJ2-2, with TRBD2 matching 8 bases. The V gene's germline CDR1 is LNHDA and CDR2 SQIVND (reference sequence). The CDR3 consists of 15 residues. Trimming removed 8 bases from V and 5 bases from J; junction bases left unmatched: 10. DNA for the CDR3: TGTGCCAGTGCCTCACTAGCGGCCGGGACCGGGGAGCTGTTTTTT. This sequence encodes CASASLAAGTGELFF.

Ten or more counts support this clonotype. V and J are TRBV11-3 and TRBJ2-5; maybe TRBD2 (5 bases). Germline CDR1 is SGHNT and CDR2 is YENEEA. This CDR3 spans 15 amino acids. Trimming left V 1 base short and J 4 bases short, with 13 bases between. The CDR3 loop reads CASSLGREPIETQYF. CDR3 nucleotides: TGTGCCAGCAGCTTAGGCCGGGAACCGATAGAGACCCAGTACTTC.

The chain recombines TRBV10-3 with TRBJ1-5; perhaps TRBD1 as D (6 bases). The germline CDR1 and CDR2 sequences are ENHRY and SYGVKD. V lost 0 bases and J lost 6, with 12 bases in between. The CDR3 loop spans 15 amino acids. This chain's CDR3 is CAISESAPDSQPQHF. CDR3 DNA sequence: TGTGCCATCAGTGAGTCTGCACCGGACAGTCAGCCCCAGCATTTT.

The sample holds many counts of this clonotype. V gene TRBV20-1 combines with J gene TRBJ1-1, with a tentative D call TRBD1 (5 bases). This CDR3 comprises 14 residues. Trimming shortened V by 0 bases and J by 2 bases, and 10 bases separated the two germline ends. The germline gives CDR1 DFQATT, CDR2 SNEGSKA (reference sequence). In DNA form, the CDR3 reads TGCAGTGCTAGAGACTGGACATTAAACACTGAAGCTTTCTTT. This encodes CSARDWTLNTEAFF.

This clonotype was seen ten or more times. V is TRBV7-9 and J is TRBJ1-5; D not certain. The V end lost 2 bases, the J end lost 11 bases, and 7 bases lay between the germline ends. Per germline, CDR1 SEHNR and CDR2 FQNEAQ (reference sequence). This CDR3 region has 11 residues. This CDR3 is CASSLHPAQHF. DNA for the CDR3: TGTGCCAGCAGCTTACACCCGGCCCAGCATTTT.

The chain employs TRBV19 and TRBJ1-6, with 7 bases lining up with TRBD1. The CDR3 contains 16 residues. Trimming cost V 4 bases and J 13 bases; bases outside gene matches: 16. CDR1 is LNHDA and CDR2 is SQIVND in the germline V gene (reference sequence). CDR3 DNA sequence: TGTGCCAGTAGTAGACAGGGTTGGATGGGCAATCAGCCCCTCCACTTT. Translation gives CASSRQGWMGNQPLHF.

Worth noting for this clonotype: The junction does not match germline at one end; this may be a read error. V gene TRBV15 combines with J gene TRBJ1-5; TRBD1 matches at 7 bases. The CDR3 runs 15 residues. Germline CDR1 is LNHNV and CDR2 is YYDKDF (reference sequence). The CDR3 coding sequence is TGTGCCACCAGGAGGGGCGGGGGACAGAATCAGCCCCGGCATTTT. Its protein product is CATRRGGGQNQPRHF.

This clonotype was detected ten times or more. V and J are TRBV7-8 and TRBJ1-1, with a weak D call TRBD1 (6 bases). The CDR3 has 14 amino acids. With 5 bases removed from V and 0 bases from J, the gap between germline ends came to 10 bases. CDR1 SGHVS and CDR2 FQNEAQ come from the germline V gene. The CDR3 region is CASSGTGLNTEAFF. The CDR3, as DNA: TGTGCCAGCAGCGGAACAGGGCTGAACACTGAAGCTTTCTTT.

Worth noting for this clonotype: A read error may be the cause here, since a much bigger clone is one base away. This chain connects TRBV10-3 to TRBJ1-1; D is perhaps TRBD1 (5 bases). The V end lost 2 bases, the J end lost 3 bases, and 7 bases lay between the germline ends. The CDR3 length is 13 residues. Germline V lookup: CDR1 ENHRY, CDR2 SYGVKD. Here the CDR3 reads CAISEEGYTEAFF. The CDR3 region has the DNA TGTGCCATCAGTGAGGAGGGGTACACTGAAGCTTTCTTT.

The chain joins TRBV13 to TRBJ2-7, with D possibly being TRBD2 (5 bases). This CDR3 is 15 amino acids long. Trimming shortened V by 5 bases and J by 0 bases, and 14 bases separated the two germline ends. Germline CDR1 and CDR2: PRHDT and FYEKMQ (reference sequence). For the CDR3, the DNA is TGTGCCAGCAGCCAATACGGACTCCGCTCCTACGAGCAGTACTTC. Protein: CASSQYGLRSYEQYF. The full variable domain, completed using reference TRBV13 and TRBJ2-7, is AAGVIQSPRHLIKEKRETATLKCYPIPRHDTVYWYQQGPGQDPQFLISFYEKMQSDKGSIPDRFSAQQFSDYHSELNMSSLELGDSALYFCASSQYGLRSYEQYFGPGTRLTVT.

The chain employs TRBV20-1 and TRBJ2-7, with 10 nucleotides matching TRBD1. V lost 1 base to trimming and J lost 7 bases; unmatched junction nucleotides: 4. CDR1 and CDR2 from the germline V gene are DFQATT and SNEGSKA (reference sequence). The CDR3 covers 13 residues. CDR3 sequence (DNA): TGCAGTGCTAGAGGACAGGGGGCGTCGGAGCAGTACTTC. Translated, it gives CSARGQGASEQYF.

The chain recombines TRBV19 with TRBJ1-5; D ambiguous. Trimming cost V 3 bases and J 2 bases, with 11 bases left between them. Germline loops: CDR1 LNHDA, CDR2 SQIVND (reference sequence). The CDR3 is made up of 15 amino acids. CDR3 protein: CASSITGFGNQPQHF. CDR3 nucleotide sequence: TGTGCCAGTAGTATTACGGGGTTCGGCAATCAGCCCCAGCATTTT.

This clonotype has just one count. The chain joins TRBV7-9 to TRBJ1-5; D may be TRBD1 (6 bases). V was trimmed by 5 bases and J by 6 bases, leaving 20 bases between them. Germline V gene sequence: CDR1 SEHNR, CDR2 FQNEAQ (reference sequence). CDR3 size: 16 residues. CDR3 in amino acids: CASSPLDRRRGQPQHF. Written as DNA, the CDR3 is TGTGCCAGCAGCCCTCTGGACAGAAGAAGGGGTCAGCCCCAGCATTTT. Drawing the rest from reference TRBV7-9 and TRBJ1-5, the complete variable domain is DTGVSQNPRHKITKRGQNVTFRCDPISEHNRLYWYRQTLGQGPEFLTYFQNEAQLEKSRLLSDRFSAERPKGSFSTLEIQRTEQGDSAMYLCASSPLDRRRGQPQHFGDGTRLSIL.

The chain joins TRBV20-1 to TRBJ2-6, with TRBD1 as a possible D gene (6 bases). The V gene's germline CDR1 is DFQATT and CDR2 SNEGSKA (reference sequence). V dropped 5 bases and J dropped 0 bases, with 14 bases sitting between them. The CDR3 has 16 amino acids. DNA of the CDR3: TGCAGTGCTTTCCGGACAGTGTTCTCTGGGGCCAACGTCCTGACTTTC. It encodes CSAFRTVFSGANVLTF.

The chain carries TRBV14 and TRBJ2-5; no reliable D call. V was clipped by 1 base and J by 3 bases, with 15 bases between them. CDR3 length: 16 residues. Germline V CDR1 and CDR2: SGHDN, FVKESK. For the CDR3, the DNA is TGTGCCAGCAGCCAAGTGGCAGCTTGGGGTGAAGAGACCCAGTACTTC. This translates into CASSQVAAWGEETQYF.